The 4 T cell receptor beta chains below come from one sample, sequenced in a study of identical twins. TCRdb analysed the 5' RACE reads with MiXCR anew, one entry per CDR3 protein. The table has around 1.7 million distinct CDR3 sequences, around 33% seen once. Sequenced sample: cord blood. The receptors derive from a newborn girl in good health.

This clonotype was recorded a few times. The gene calls are TRBV20-1 and TRBJ2-3; either TRBD1 or TRBD2 may fit D (5 bases each). Germline lookup yields CDR1 DFQATT and CDR2 SNEGSKA (reference sequence). V lost 5 bases, J lost 0 bases, and 12 bases lay in between. The CDR3 is 14 amino acids. The CDR3 coding sequence is TGCAGTGCTCCCGGGGCCCATAGCACAGATACGCAGTATTTT. This codes for CSAPGAHSTDTQYF.

A few counts support this clonotype. This chain joins TRBV6-6 and TRBJ1-5; D perhaps matches TRBD1 (6 bases). There are 15 residues in the CDR3. V lost 3 bases, J lost 0 bases, and 9 bases lay in between. Germline CDR1 reads MNHNY; CDR2 reads SVGAGI (reference sequence). CDR3 sequence reads: CASSYEGGSNQPQHF. As DNA, the CDR3 is TGTGCCAGCAGTTATGAGGGGGGTAGCAATCAGCCCCAGCATTTT.

Many counts were recorded for this clonotype. The rearrangement links TRBV12-3 or TRBV12-4 to TRBJ2-7; D is possibly TRBD2 (5 bases). The V end was cut by 5 bases, the J end by 3 bases, with 14 bases between. CDR3 length: 14 residues. CDR3 residues: CASSTVGSFYEQYF. The CDR3 DNA is TGTGCCAGCAGTACGGTGGGGAGCTTCTACGAGCAGTACTTC.

For the CDR3, the DNA is TGCAGTGCTAGCAAACTGGGGACAGGGGGAGACGAGCAGTACTTC. Translation gives CSASKLGTGGDEQYF. This chain connects TRBV20-1 to TRBJ2-7, with 11 bases identical to TRBD1. The CDR3 covers 15 residues. Per the germline V gene, CDR1 is DFQATT and CDR2 is SNEGSKA (reference sequence). Trimming at V came to 3 bases and at J to 5 bases, leaving 9 bases not matched to a gene.